Reported below is one T cell receptor (beta chain). This entry is derived from a study of human thymus T cells. Measured with immunoSEQ multiplex PCR; TCRdb has only the in-frame clones, and not every one. Among fewer than 55,000 clones, over 85% were seen once, and the ten largest hold about 0.12%. The sequenced sample was blood. The TCR originated in a boy in the first two years of life with a congenital heart defect but otherwise immunologically healthy.

The CDR3 DNA is TGTGCCAGCAGCTTATGGGGACAGGTCTTCTATGGCTACACCTTC. Its translation: CASSLWGQVFYGYTF. V gene TRBV7-2 combines with J gene TRBJ1-2; 8 positions match TRBD1. The CDR3 totals 15 residues. From germline, CDR1 is SGHTA and CDR2 FQGNSA. Trimming at V came to 2 bases and at J to 4 bases, leaving 6 bases not matched to a gene.